A selection of T cell receptor beta chains follows, all from one sample in a study of control samples from healthy donors and cancer patients. Sequencing was performed with immunoSEQ multiplex PCR; in TCRdb, only in-frame clones are kept and a portion is missing. Found here are about 160,000 clones, 94% of them singletons; the top ten hold around 15%. The source material was PBMCs. These receptors were obtained from a man in his fifties or sixties with colorectal cancer. Each CDR3 is given with its conserved first and last residue. D genes are given only for firm matches. Clone size appears in some rows only: once, few, many, or a class for an expanded clone.

>TRBV3-1/TRBV3-2|-|-|TRBJ1-4
CASSQEGGDEKLFF
TGTGCCAGCAGCCAAGAGGGGGGGGATGAAAAACTGTTTTTT
>TRBV20-1|-|-|TRBJ2-5
CSASFTKETQYF
TGCAGTGCTAGTTTCACGAAAGAGACCCAGTACTTC
>TRBV4-2|-|-|TRBJ2-6
CASSQGGIAGANVLTF
TGTGCCAGCAGCCAAGGAGGGATCGCTGGGGCCAACGTCCTGACTTTC
>TRBV27|-|once|TRBJ2-2
CASTLEWGHGELFF
TGTGCCAGCACCTTGGAGTGGGGCCACGGGGAGCTGTTTTTT
>TRBV7-2|-|-|TRBJ1-4
CASSARASPGEKLFF
TGTGCCAGCAGCGCACGGGCCTCTCCGGGGGAAAAACTGTTTTTT
>TRBV27|-|-|TRBJ2-2
CASTLFTGTNTGELFF
TGTGCCAGCACCTTGTTCACAGGGACAAACACCGGGGAGCTGTTTTTT
>TRBV2|-|-|TRBJ1-2
CAGLDLRGTYGYTF
TGTGCCGGGCTAGATCTTCGGGGGACCTATGGCTACACCTTC
>TRBV7-2|TRBD2|-|TRBJ2-1
CASSPRTSENEQFF
TGTGCCAGCAGCCCCCGGACTAGCGAGAATGAGCAGTTCTTC
>TRBV30|-|-|TRBJ1-4
CAWSPNRGMNEKLFF
TGTGCCTGGAGTCCCAATAGGGGTATGAATGAAAAACTGTTTTTT
>TRBV18|-|-|TRBJ1-1
CASSLGQNTEAFF
TGTGCCAGCTCACTGGGCCAGAACACTGAAGCTTTCTTT
>TRBV19|-|-|TRBJ1-2
CASSIGAGPYGYTF
TGTGCCAGTAGTATTGGGGCAGGCCCTTATGGCTACACCTTC
>TRBV14|-|-|TRBJ1-2
CASSQSTGPYGYTF
TGTGCCAGCAGCCAATCTACAGGGCCCTATGGCTACACCTTC
>TRBV6-5|-|-|TRBJ1-2
CASSLKVNYGYTF
TGTGCCAGCAGCCTTAAAGTTAACTATGGCTACACCTTC
>TRBV6-1|TRBD2|-|TRBJ2-2
CASSESILLAGYTGELFF
TGTGCCAGCAGTGAAAGTATTCTGCTAGCGGGATACACCGGGGAGCTGTTTTTT
>TRBV3-1/TRBV3-2|TRBD2|-|TRBJ2-7
CASSQGGGEQYF
TGTGCCAGCAGCCAAGGCGGGGGTGAGCAGTACTTC
>TRBV30|TRBD1|-|TRBJ2-5
CAWTDRVFRETQYF
TGTGCCTGGACGGACAGGGTGTTTCGAGAGACCCAGTACTTC
>TRBV29-1|TRBD1|-|TRBJ1-1
CSVWDRRAEAFF
TGCAGCGTTTGGGACAGGAGAGCTGAAGCTTTCTTT
>TRBV19|-|-|TRBJ1-2
CASSIEQLYGYTF
TGTGCCAGTAGTATAGAACAGCTATATGGCTACACCTTC
>TRBV12-3/TRBV12-4|-|-|TRBJ2-3
CASSLGGWDTQYF
TGTGCCAGCAGTTTAGGGGGGTGGGATACGCAGTATTTT
>TRBV18|-|once|TRBJ1-5
CASSPDGMGNQPQHF
TGTGCCAGCTCACCAGATGGTATGGGCAATCAGCCCCAGCATTTT
>TRBV18|TRBD1|-|TRBJ2-1
CASSSGQVWRNEQFF
TGTGCCAGCTCATCAGGACAGGTCTGGCGCAATGAGCAGTTCTTC
>TRBV6-6|-|-|TRBJ1-5
CASSYAGVGQPQHF
TGTGCCAGCAGTTATGCAGGGGTGGGTCAGCCCCAGCATTTT
>TRBV10-3|TRBD2|-|TRBJ2-7
CAMGDSGVPYEQYF
TGTGCCATGGGGGATAGCGGGGTGCCCTACGAGCAGTACTTC
>TRBV2|-|-|TRBJ1-4
CASTPREATNEKLFF
TGTGCCAGCACCCCCCGGGAGGCAACTAATGAAAAACTGTTTTTT
>TRBV20-1|-|-|TRBJ2-5
CSARAEETQYF
TGCAGTGCCCGTGCGGAGGAGACCCAGTACTTC
>TRBV10-2|-|-|TRBJ2-7
CASREGDRYEQYF
TGCGCCAGCAGAGAGGGCGACAGATACGAGCAGTACTTC
>TRBV29-1|-|-|TRBJ2-7
CSAGRWGRNEQYF
TGCAGCGCCGGCCGCTGGGGGAGGAACGAGCAGTACTTC
>TRBV15|-|-|TRBJ2-2
CATSRVLGARGTGELFF
TGTGCCACCAGCAGAGTTTTGGGGGCGCGTGGCACCGGGGAGCTGTTTTTT
>TRBV27|-|-|TRBJ1-6
CASRFGRSSYNSPLHF
TGTGCCAGCAGATTCGGTCGGAGCTCCTATAATTCACCCCTCCACTTT
>TRBV5-8|-|-|TRBJ1-5
CASSLGQSPNQPQHF
TGTGCCAGCAGCCTCGGACAGTCACCCAATCAGCCCCAGCATTTT
>TRBV29-1|TRBD2|-|TRBJ2-3
CSVESGLAGASDTQYF
TGCAGCGTTGAATCTGGACTAGCGGGGGCCTCAGATACGCAGTATTTT
>TRBV10-3|-|-|TRBJ2-3
CAISERGGEVTDTQYF
TGTGCCATCAGTGAAAGAGGGGGGGAAGTCACAGATACGCAGTATTTT
>TRBV5-6|TRBD1|-|TRBJ1-1
CASSWTGTGVSETEAFF
TGTGCCAGCAGCTGGACCGGGACAGGGGTCTCCGAAACTGAAGCTTTCTTT
>TRBV11-2|-|-|TRBJ2-7
CASSFRQGGPYEQYF
TGTGCCAGCAGCTTTCGACAGGGAGGCCCCTACGAGCAGTACTTC
>TRBV15|TRBD2|-|TRBJ2-2
CATSRDQMAGGNTGELFF
TGTGCCACCAGCAGAGATCAAATGGCGGGGGGGAACACCGGGGAGCTGTTTTTT
>TRBV14|-|-|TRBJ1-5
CASSQERGFYSNQPQHF
TGTGCCAGCAGCCAAGAACGGGGGTTTTATAGCAATCAGCCCCAGCATTTT
>TRBV5-1|TRBD1|-|TRBJ2-2
CASSFLGTGGTGELFF
TGCGCCAGCAGCTTTCTTGGGACAGGTGGCACCGGGGAGCTGTTTTTT
>TRBV5-1|-|-|TRBJ1-1
CASSSSQVGNTEAFF
TGCGCCAGCAGCTCATCACAGGTGGGGAACACTGAAGCTTTCTTT
>TRBV6-5|-|-|TRBJ2-7
CATSQRPLEQYF
TGTGCCACCAGCCAGAGACCTCTAGAGCAGTACTTC
>TRBV6-5|-|once|TRBJ1-1
CASSQTWGNTEAFF
TGTGCCAGCAGTCAAACATGGGGGAACACTGAAGCTTTCTTT
>TRBV2|TRBD1|-|TRBJ1-2
CASTPGTGKSEGYTF
TGTGCCAGCACCCCAGGGACAGGGAAGTCGGAAGGCTACACCTTC
>TRBV5-1|TRBD1|-|TRBJ1-1
CASSWKTGETEAFF
TGCGCCAGCAGCTGGAAAACAGGGGAAACTGAAGCTTTCTTT
>TRBV5-5|-|-|TRBJ2-1
CASSFQRHNEQFF
TGTGCCAGCAGCTTTCAACGGCACAATGAGCAGTTCTTC
>TRBV3-1/TRBV3-2|-|-|TRBJ1-2
CASSPIGGAGYGYTF
TGTGCCAGCAGCCCAATAGGGGGGGCGGGCTATGGCTACACCTTC
>TRBV7-9|-|-|TRBJ1-4
CASSSQVGEKLFF
TGTGCCAGCAGCTCCCAGGTTGGCGAAAAACTGTTTTTT